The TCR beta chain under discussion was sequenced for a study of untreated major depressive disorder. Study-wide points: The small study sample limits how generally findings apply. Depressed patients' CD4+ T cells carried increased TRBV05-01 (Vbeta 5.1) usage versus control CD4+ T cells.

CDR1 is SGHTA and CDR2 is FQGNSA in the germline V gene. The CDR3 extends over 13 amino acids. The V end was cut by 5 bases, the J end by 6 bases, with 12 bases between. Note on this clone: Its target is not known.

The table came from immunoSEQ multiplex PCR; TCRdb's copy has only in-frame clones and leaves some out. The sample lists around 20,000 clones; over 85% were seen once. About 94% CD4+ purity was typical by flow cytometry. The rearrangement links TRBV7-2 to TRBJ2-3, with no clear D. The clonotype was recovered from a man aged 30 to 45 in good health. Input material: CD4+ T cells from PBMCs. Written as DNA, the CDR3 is TGTGCCAGCAGCCGACCCCCCGTCGATACGCAGTATTTT. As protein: CASSRPPVDTQYF.